These 15 T cell receptor beta chains were all obtained from the same sample, sequenced in a study of blood T cell repertoires in COVID-19 (dated by TCRdb to 2018 to 2021). Libraries came from the immunoSEQ multiplex PCR assay. Imported from immuneACCESS, the table was reduced by TCRdb to in-frame sequences with V and J called. These copies leave out some clones; in studies compared against another copy, an unresolved V gene accounts for under half, and the cause of the remainder is not known. This sample has hundreds of thousands of clones in its table, and roughly nine tenths of those were observed once. The top ten constitute approximately 12% of the sample. The sequenced material came from peripheral blood. The receptors originated from a woman aged 18-29 years who had recovered from COVID-19.

The chain recombines TRBV19 with TRBJ2-3, with 7 bases matching TRBD2. The V gene's germline CDR1 is LNHDA and CDR2 SQIVND (reference sequence). Unmatched junction bases numbered 12, after V lost 3 bases and J lost 3 bases. This CDR3 region has 17 residues. CDR3 region: CASSIFRASGYTDTQYF. The CDR3 DNA reads as TGTGCCAGTAGTATCTTTCGGGCTAGCGGATATACAGATACGCAGTATTTT.

The J gene is TRBJ2-7, the V gene TRBV11-2, with D maybe TRBD2 (5 bases). This CDR3 contains 12 residues. V was cut by 3 bases and J by 2 bases, with 5 bases left in between. Germline V CDR1 and CDR2: SGHAT, FQNNGV. Here the CDR3 DNA reads TGTGCCAGCAGCTTCGGGACCTACGAGCAGTACTTC. This sequence encodes CASSFGTYEQYF.

The V gene is TRBV19, the J gene TRBJ1-5, with 9 bases identical to TRBD1. Trimming cost V 5 bases and J 3 bases; bases outside gene matches: 11. The CDR3 contains 17 residues. Per germline, CDR1 LNHDA and CDR2 SQIVND (reference sequence). The CDR3 spells CASSSPPGTGTNQPQHF. The CDR3 DNA sequence: TGTGCCAGTAGTTCCCCCCCCGGGACAGGGACCAATCAGCCCCAGCATTTT.

The rearrangement links TRBV2 to TRBJ1-3, with D perhaps TRBD1 (5 bases). CDR1 is SNHLY, CDR2 FYNNEI, per germline. Trimming pared 6 bases from V and 0 bases from J, leaving 12 bases between. The CDR3 runs to 15 residues. The CDR3: CASRGQGSSGNTIYF. In DNA form, the CDR3 reads TGTGCCAGCAGAGGTCAGGGAAGCTCTGGAAACACCATATATTTT.

The rearrangement joins TRBV12-3 or TRBV12-4 to TRBJ1-3, with 8 bases that match TRBD1. The V segment lost 8 bases and the J segment 3 bases; nucleotides outside the gene matches: 3. This CDR3 is built from 13 residues. The CDR3 loop reads CASSGQGGNTIYF. CDR3 DNA sequence: TGTGCCAGCTCCGGACAGGGTGGAAACACCATATATTTT.

The rearrangement uses TRBV5-1 and TRBJ2-1; TRBD1 agrees at 8 bases. The CDR3 has 16 amino acids. Germline V CDR1 and CDR2: SGHRS, YFSETQ. Germline trimming cut 0 bases from V and 9 bases from J; bases unmatched to any gene: 11. The CDR3 sequence is CASSLVAGGSLVEQFF. CDR3 sequence (DNA): TGCGCCAGCAGCTTGGTGGCAGGGGGCTCCCTTGTTGAGCAGTTCTTC.

The V call is TRBV4-3, the J call TRBJ1-4; D gene unclear. The germline V gene has CDR1 LGHNA and CDR2 YSLEER. CDR3 length equals 16 residues. V was pared by 9 bases and J by 7 bases, with 24 bases between. The DNA for the CDR3 is TGCGCCAGTGCTGACTTCGGACGGGGAGGGTTTGAAAAACTGTTTTTT. It yields the protein CASADFGRGGFEKLFF.

The V call is TRBV11-2, the J call TRBJ1-2, with a tentative D call TRBD1 (5 bases). The CDR3 totals 11 residues. Trimming left V 8 bases short and J 6 bases short, with 10 bases between. Germline V gene lookup returns CDR1 SGHAT and CDR2 FQNNGV. DNA of the CDR3: TGTGCCAGCCTTGGGGGGGATGGCTACACCTTC. Its translation: CASLGGDGYTF.

This chain connects TRBV9 to TRBJ2-1; 10 bases are shared with TRBD2. V gave up 0 bases and J gave up 2 bases; unmatched junction bases: 2. The CDR3 contains 16 residues. CDR1 and CDR2 (germline): SGDLS, YYNGEE. The CDR3 DNA follows: TGTGCCAGCAGCGTAGGGCTAGCGGGGGCCTACAATGAGCAGTTCTTC. Encoded protein: CASSVGLAGAYNEQFF.

The gene calls are TRBV24-1 and TRBJ2-3, with 15 bases that match TRBD2. Losses at the gene ends were 4 bases for V and 4 bases for J; bases not matched to a gene: 11. This CDR3 comprises 19 residues. Germline loops: CDR1 KGHDR, CDR2 SFDVKD. As DNA, the CDR3 is TGTGCCACCAGTGACTTCCGGACTAGCGGGAGGGTGGTCCCAGATACGCAGTATTTT. Its protein product is CATSDFRTSGRVVPDTQYF.

The gene calls are TRBV27 and TRBJ2-2; 10 bases agree with TRBD1. The junction had 7 bases not matched to a gene; V was cut back by 4 bases and J by 5 bases. CDR1 is MNHEY and CDR2 is SMNVEV in the germline V gene (reference sequence). This CDR3 is built from 16 residues. This CDR3 is CASSSRTGGETGELFF. CDR3 DNA sequence: TGTGCCAGCAGTTCGAGGACAGGGGGAGAAACCGGGGAGCTGTTTTTT.

The V and J genes are TRBV7-9 and TRBJ2-1, with 10 bases lining up with TRBD1. The J segment lost 3 bases and the V segment lost 3 bases, leaving 8 bases of the junction unmatched. Germline CDR1 is SEHNR and CDR2 is FQNEAQ (reference sequence). The CDR3 runs 17 residues. CDR3 residues: CASSFLTGTGDYNEQFF. As DNA, the CDR3 is TGTGCCAGCAGCTTCCTGACGGGGACAGGGGACTACAATGAGCAGTTCTTC.

This chain joins TRBV19 and TRBJ2-1; 7 bases agree with TRBD2. CDR1 and CDR2 from the germline V gene are LNHDA and SQIVND (reference sequence). CDR3 length equals 13 residues. After removal of 7 bases from V and 5 bases from J, the junction contained 5 bases not matched to a gene. CDR3 sequence: CASTGTTNNEQFF. CDR3 nucleotides: TGTGCCAGTACAGGGACTACTAACAATGAGCAGTTCTTC.

V usage is TRBV19 and J usage is TRBJ1-5; D gene uncertain. The CDR3 runs to 14 residues. CDR1 and CDR2 (germline): LNHDA, SQIVND (reference sequence). The germline V and J ends were trimmed by 6 bases and 0 bases, with 9 bases remaining between them. The DNA of the CDR3 is TGTGCCAGTAGCCGTCTTTATAGCAATCAGCCCCAGCATTTT. It yields the protein CASSRLYSNQPQHF. Using reference TRBV19 and TRBJ1-5 for the parts outside the CDR3, the full variable domain is DGGITQSPKYLFRKEGQNVTLSCEQNLNHDAMYWYRQDPGQGLRLIYYSQIVNDFQKGDIAEGYSVSREKKESFPLTVTSAQKNPTAFYLCASSRLYSNQPQHFGDGTRLSIL.

J is TRBJ2-7 and V is TRBV7-6; D is undetermined. The CDR3 contains 15 residues. The germline CDR1 and CDR2 sequences are SGHVS and FNYEAQ. Trimming shortened V by 1 base and J by 2 bases, and 12 bases separated the two germline ends. The CDR3 spells CASSLGQASAYEQYF. DNA of the CDR3: TGTGCCAGCAGCTTAGGGCAAGCGTCTGCCTACGAGCAGTACTTC. The whole variable domain, filled in from reference TRBV7-6 and TRBJ2-7, reads GAGVSQSPRYKVTKRGQDVALRCDPISGHVSLYWYRQALGQGPEFLTYFNYEAQQDKSGLPNDRFSAERPEGSISTLTIQRTEQRDSAMYRCASSLGQASAYEQYFGPGTRLTVT.